The clone carrying this T cell receptor beta chain was detected only a few times. Its antigen remains unidentified. These data originate in a study of T-cell memory formation after mild COVID-19. Study context: TCR clustering was largely donor specific. General study findings and limits: Second-wave clones reaching peak frequency on day 37 lacked confirmed SARS-CoV-2 specificity. While clones contracting from day 15 to 85 were balanced between CD4 and CD8, later expanders leaned CD4+. In pre-infection memory, a portion of responding clones appeared, which suggested that cross-reactive memory joined.

The V and J ends lost 4 bases and 1 base respectively, with 7 bases between them. The germline CDR1 and CDR2 sequences are SGHTA and FQGNSA. CDR3 size: 13 residues. Via MiXCR, TCRdb re-called the 5' RACE reads, giving one row per CDR3 protein. In the table there are about 240,000 distinct CDR3 sequences, more than 8% of which are singletons. V is TRBV7-2 and J is TRBJ1-1; D is ambiguous. The TCR comes from a man aged 18 to 30 who had mild COVID-19 (a few samples of this study predate the infection). Cell type and time point are not known. The sequencing sample was made of PBMCs or a T cell subset sorted from them (not recorded which). CDR3 sequence: CASSSTWNTEAFF. The CDR3 DNA reads TGTGCCAGCAGCTCAACATGGAACACTGAAGCTTTCTTT. Combining the CDR3 with reference TRBV7-2 and TRBJ1-1 gives the whole variable domain GAGVSQSPSNKVTEKGKDVELRCDPISGHTALYWYRQSLGQGLEFLIYFQGNSAPDKSGLPSDRFSAERTGGSVSTLTIQRTQQEDSAVYLCASSSTWNTEAFFGQGTRLTVV.